Following are 6 T cell receptor beta chains from one sample sequenced in a study of cytomegalovirus exposure and HLA in healthy donors. PCR employed 60 Vbeta and 13 Jbeta primers. Clones were sequenced by immunoSEQ multiplex PCR, and TCRdb holds only the in-frame ones, with some missing. The sample has tens of thousands of clones, more than 65% seen once. The sample taken for sequencing was PBMCs. The receptors derive from a girl aged 2-10 years in good health and CMV-seropositive.

V gene TRBV29-1 combines with J gene TRBJ1-2, with 7 bases aligning to TRBD1. Germline V gene data show CDR1 as SQVTM and CDR2 as ANQGSEA. This CDR3 spans 13 amino acids. With V trimmed by 6 bases and J by 7 bases, 11 bases remained unmatched. The CDR3 reads CSVRQGEVSGYTF. CDR3 sequence (DNA): TGCAGCGTAAGACAGGGAGAAGTCAGTGGCTACACCTTC. The full variable domain, with the rest looked up from reference TRBV29-1 and TRBJ1-2, is SAVISQKPSRDICQRGTSLTIQCQVDSQVTMMFWYRQQPGQSLTLIATANQGSEATYESGFVIDKFPISRPNLTFSTLTVSNMSPEDSSIYLCSVRQGEVSGYTFGSGTRLTVV.

The chain couples TRBV29-1 to TRBJ2-7, with 7 nucleotides matching TRBD1. V gave up 6 bases and J gave up 3 bases; unmatched junction bases: 8. This CDR3 spans 13 amino acids. Germline values: CDR1 SQVTM, CDR2 ANQGSEA. The CDR3: CSVGTASIYEQYF. As DNA, the CDR3 is TGCAGCGTGGGGACAGCCTCAATCTACGAGCAGTACTTC.

This chain uses TRBV29-1 with TRBJ1-1; tentative D call: TRBD1 (5 bases). Germline CDR1 and CDR2: SQVTM and ANQGSEA. V gave up 6 bases and J gave up 9 bases, with 20 bases separating them. The CDR3 length is 13 residues. CDR3 sequence (DNA): TGCAGCGTCCGACGGCAGGGTTCTTTTCAAGCTTTCTTT. Amino acid sequence: CSVRRQGSFQAFF.

This chain joins TRBV4-2 and TRBJ2-2; 8 bases map to TRBD2. This CDR3 is built from 16 residues. Germline V CDR1 and CDR2: LGHNA, YNFKEQ. V lost 5 bases to trimming and J lost 1 base; unmatched junction nucleotides: 6. CDR3 coding DNA: TGTGCCAGCAGCTTTTCGGGACTAGTGAACACCGGGGAGCTGTTTTTT. As protein: CASSFSGLVNTGELFF.

The rearrangement uses TRBV6-5 and TRBJ1-2; no reliable D call. The germline CDR1 and CDR2 sequences are MNHEY and SVGAGI. The V end lost 0 bases, the J end lost 6 bases, and 14 bases lay between the germline ends. CDR3 size: 15 residues. CDR3 nucleotide sequence: TGTGCCAGCAGTTACTCTGGGAGTCCGTGGGATGGCTACACCTTC. Translated: CASSYSGSPWDGYTF.

This chain links TRBV28 with TRBJ1-1; the D gene is possibly TRBD1 (6 bases). Trimming pared 5 bases from V and 7 bases from J, leaving 17 bases between. Germline CDR1 reads MDHEN; CDR2 reads SYDVKM. The CDR3 extends over 14 amino acids. The DNA for the CDR3 is TGTGCCAGCAGTGGCCGCAGGGGTCGTAATGAAGCTTTCTTT. Translated: CASSGRRGRNEAFF. Supplemented by reference TRBV28 and TRBJ1-1, the full variable domain reads DVKVTQSSRYLVKRTGEKVFLECVQDMDHENMFWYRQDPGLGLRLIYFSYDVKMKEKGDIPEGYSVSREKKERFSLILESASTNQTSMYLCASSGRRGRNEAFFGQGTRLTVV.